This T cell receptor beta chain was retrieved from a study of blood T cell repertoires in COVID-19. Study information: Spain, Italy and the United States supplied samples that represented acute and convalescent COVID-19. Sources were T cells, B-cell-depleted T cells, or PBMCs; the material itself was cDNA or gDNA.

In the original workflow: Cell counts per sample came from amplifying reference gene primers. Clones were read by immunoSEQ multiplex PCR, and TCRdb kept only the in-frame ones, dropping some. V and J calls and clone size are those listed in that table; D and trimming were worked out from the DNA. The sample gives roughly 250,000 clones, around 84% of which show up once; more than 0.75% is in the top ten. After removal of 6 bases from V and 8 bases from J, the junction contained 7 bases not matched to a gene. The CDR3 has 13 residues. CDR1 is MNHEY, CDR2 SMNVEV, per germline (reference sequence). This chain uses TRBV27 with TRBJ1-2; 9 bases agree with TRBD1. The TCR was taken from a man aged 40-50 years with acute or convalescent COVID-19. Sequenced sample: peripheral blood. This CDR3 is CASSRDRVGGYTF. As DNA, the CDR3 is TGTGCCAGCAGCAGGGACAGGGTGGGAGGCTACACCTTC.